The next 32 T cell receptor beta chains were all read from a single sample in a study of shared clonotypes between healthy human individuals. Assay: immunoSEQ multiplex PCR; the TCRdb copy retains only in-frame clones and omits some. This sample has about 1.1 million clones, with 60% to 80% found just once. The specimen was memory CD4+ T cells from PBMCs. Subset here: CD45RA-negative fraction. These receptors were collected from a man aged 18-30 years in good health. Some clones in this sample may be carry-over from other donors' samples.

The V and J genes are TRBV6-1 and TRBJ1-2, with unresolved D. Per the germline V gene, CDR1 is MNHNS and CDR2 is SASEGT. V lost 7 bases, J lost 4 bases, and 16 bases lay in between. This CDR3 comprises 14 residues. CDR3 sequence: CASKGSWPFYGYTF. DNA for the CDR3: TGTGCCAGCAAAGGGTCTTGGCCCTTCTATGGCTACACCTTC.

This chain's CDR3 is CASSQMSVPTAQAFF. CDR3 DNA sequence: TGTGCCAGCAGCCAAATGAGCGTCCCCACCGCCCAAGCTTTCTTT. This chain connects TRBV6-5 to TRBJ1-1; no firm D call. Germline V gene sequence: CDR1 MNHEY, CDR2 SVGAGI. V shed 6 bases and J shed 9 bases, with 23 bases lying between them. The CDR3 is 15 amino acids.

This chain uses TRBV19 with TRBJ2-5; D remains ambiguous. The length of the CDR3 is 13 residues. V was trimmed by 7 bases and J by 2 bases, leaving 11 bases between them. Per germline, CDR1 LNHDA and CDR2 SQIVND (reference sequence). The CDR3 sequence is CASILKWQETQYF. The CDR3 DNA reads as TGTGCCAGTATCCTGAAGTGGCAAGAGACCCAGTACTTC.

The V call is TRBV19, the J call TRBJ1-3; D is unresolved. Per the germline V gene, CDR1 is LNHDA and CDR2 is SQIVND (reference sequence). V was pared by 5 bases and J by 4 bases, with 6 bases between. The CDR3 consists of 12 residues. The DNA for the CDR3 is TGTGCCAGTAGTTCGGAAGGAAACACCATATATTTT. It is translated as CASSSEGNTIYF. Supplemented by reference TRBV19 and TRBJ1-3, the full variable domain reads DGGITQSPKYLFRKEGQNVTLSCEQNLNHDAMYWYRQDPGQGLRLIYYSQIVNDFQKGDIAEGYSVSREKKESFPLTVTSAQKNPTAFYLCASSSEGNTIYFGEGSWLTVV.

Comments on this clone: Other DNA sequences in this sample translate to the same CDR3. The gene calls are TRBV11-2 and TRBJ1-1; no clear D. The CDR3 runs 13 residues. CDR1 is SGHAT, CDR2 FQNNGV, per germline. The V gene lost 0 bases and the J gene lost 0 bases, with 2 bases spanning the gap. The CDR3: CASSLDLNTEAFF. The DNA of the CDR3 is TGTGCCAGCAGCTTAGATTTGAACACTGAAGCTTTCTTT.

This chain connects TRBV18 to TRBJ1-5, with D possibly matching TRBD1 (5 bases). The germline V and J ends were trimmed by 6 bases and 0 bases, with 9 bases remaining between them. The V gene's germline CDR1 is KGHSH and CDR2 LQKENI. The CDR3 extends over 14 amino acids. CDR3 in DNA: TGTGCCAGCTCTACAGGACTTAGCAATCAGCCCCAGCATTTT. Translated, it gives CASSTGLSNQPQHF.

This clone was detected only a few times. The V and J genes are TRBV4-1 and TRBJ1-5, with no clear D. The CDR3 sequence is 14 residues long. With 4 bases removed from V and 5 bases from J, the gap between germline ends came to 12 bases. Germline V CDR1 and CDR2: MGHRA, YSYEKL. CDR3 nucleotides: TGCGCCAGCAGCCGAGGAGGAAGGGATCAGCCCCAGCATTTT. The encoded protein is CASSRGGRDQPQHF.

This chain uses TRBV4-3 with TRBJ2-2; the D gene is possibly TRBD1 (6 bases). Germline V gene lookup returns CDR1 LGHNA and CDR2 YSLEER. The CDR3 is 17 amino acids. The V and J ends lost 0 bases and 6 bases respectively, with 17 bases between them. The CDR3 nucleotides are TGCGCCAGCAGCCAAGAAGGGCACAGGGTCGACTCCGGGGAGCTGTTTTTT. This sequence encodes CASSQEGHRVDSGELFF.

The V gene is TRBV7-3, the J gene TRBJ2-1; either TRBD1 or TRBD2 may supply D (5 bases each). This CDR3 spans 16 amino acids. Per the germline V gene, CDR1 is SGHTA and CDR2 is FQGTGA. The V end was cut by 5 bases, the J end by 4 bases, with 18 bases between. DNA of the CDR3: TGTGCCAGCAGCCCGGGGCGTGGGGGTCCATACAATGAGCAGTTCTTC. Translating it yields CASSPGRGGPYNEQFF.

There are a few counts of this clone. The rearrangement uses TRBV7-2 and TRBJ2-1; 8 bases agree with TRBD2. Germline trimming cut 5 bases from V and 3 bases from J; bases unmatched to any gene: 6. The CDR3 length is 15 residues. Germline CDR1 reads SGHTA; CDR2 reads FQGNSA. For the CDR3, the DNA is TGTGCCAGCAGCCTTCAGGCGGGAGGCTACAATGAGCAGTTCTTC. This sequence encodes CASSLQAGGYNEQFF.

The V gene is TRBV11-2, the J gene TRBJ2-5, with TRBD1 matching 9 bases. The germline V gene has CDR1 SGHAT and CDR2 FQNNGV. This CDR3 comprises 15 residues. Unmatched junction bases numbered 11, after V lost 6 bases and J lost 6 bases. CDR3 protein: CASSHTSGTGKTQYF. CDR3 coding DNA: TGTGCCAGCAGTCATACAAGTGGGACAGGGAAGACCCAGTACTTC.

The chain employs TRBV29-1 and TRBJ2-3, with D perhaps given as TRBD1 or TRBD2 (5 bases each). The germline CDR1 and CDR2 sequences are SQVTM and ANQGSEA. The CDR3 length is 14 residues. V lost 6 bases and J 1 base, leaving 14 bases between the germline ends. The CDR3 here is CSVGDDTRTDTQYF. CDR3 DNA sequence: TGCAGCGTCGGGGACGACACCCGCACAGATACGCAGTATTTT.

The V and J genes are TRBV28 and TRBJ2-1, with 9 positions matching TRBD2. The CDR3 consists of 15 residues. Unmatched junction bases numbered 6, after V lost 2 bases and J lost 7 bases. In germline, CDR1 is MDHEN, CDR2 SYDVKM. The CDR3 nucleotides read TGTGCCAGCAGTTTAGTCGGGACTAGCCCTAATGAGCAGTTCTTC. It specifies CASSLVGTSPNEQFF. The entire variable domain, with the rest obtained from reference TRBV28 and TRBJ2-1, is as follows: DVKVTQSSRYLVKRTGEKVFLECVQDMDHENMFWYRQDPGLGLRLIYFSYDVKMKEKGDIPEGYSVSREKKERFSLILESASTNQTSMYLCASSLVGTSPNEQFFGPGTRLTVL.

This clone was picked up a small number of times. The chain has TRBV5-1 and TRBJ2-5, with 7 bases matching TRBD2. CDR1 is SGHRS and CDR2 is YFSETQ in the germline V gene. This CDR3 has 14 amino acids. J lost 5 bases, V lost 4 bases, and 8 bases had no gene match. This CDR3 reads CASSRERGDETQYF. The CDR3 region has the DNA TGCGCCAGCAGCCGAGAGCGGGGAGACGAGACCCAGTACTTC.

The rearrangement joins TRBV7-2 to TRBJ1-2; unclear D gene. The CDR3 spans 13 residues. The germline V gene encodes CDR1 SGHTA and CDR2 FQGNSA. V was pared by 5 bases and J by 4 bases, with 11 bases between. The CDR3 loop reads CASSPAEGYGYTF. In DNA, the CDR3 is TGTGCCAGCAGCCCCGCGGAAGGCTATGGCTACACCTTC.

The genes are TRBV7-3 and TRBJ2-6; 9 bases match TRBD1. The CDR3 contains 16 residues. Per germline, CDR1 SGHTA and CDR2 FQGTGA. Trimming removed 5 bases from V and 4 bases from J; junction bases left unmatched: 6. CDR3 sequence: CASSIQGALGANVLTF. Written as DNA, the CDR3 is TGTGCCAGCAGCATACAGGGGGCCCTGGGGGCCAACGTCCTGACTTTC.

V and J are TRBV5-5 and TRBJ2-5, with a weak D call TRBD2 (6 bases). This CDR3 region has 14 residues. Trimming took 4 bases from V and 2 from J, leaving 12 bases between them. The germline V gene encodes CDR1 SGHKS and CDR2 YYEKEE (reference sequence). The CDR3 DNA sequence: TGTGCCAGCAGCCGCGGACTACTACAAGAGACCCAGTACTTC. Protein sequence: CASSRGLLQETQYF.

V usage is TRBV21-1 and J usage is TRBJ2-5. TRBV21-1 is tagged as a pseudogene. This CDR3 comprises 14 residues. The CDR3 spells CASGGDRYWETQYF. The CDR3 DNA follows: TGTGCCAGCGGGGGTGACAGATACTGGGAGACCCAGTACTTC.

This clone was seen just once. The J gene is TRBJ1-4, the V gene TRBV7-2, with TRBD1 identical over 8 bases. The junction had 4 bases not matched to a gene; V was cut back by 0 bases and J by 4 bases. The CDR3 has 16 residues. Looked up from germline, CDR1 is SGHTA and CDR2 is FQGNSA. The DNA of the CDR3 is TGTGCCAGCAGCTTAGCAAGGACAGGGATTAATGAAAAACTGTTTTTT. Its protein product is CASSLARTGINEKLFF.

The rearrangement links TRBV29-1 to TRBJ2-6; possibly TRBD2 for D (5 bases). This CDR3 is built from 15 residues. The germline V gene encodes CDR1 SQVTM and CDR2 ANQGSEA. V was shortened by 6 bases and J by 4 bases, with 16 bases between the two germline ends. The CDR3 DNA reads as TGCAGCGTCGGAACCCGAGGGTCGGGGGCCAACGTCCTGACTTTC. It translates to CSVGTRGSGANVLTF.

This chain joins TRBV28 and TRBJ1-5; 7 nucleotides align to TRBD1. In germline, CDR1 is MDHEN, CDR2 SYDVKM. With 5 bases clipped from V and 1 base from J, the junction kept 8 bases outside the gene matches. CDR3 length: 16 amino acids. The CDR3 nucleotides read TGTGCCAGCAGTATCACAGGGGTATGGAGCAATCAGCCCCAGCATTTT. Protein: CASSITGVWSNQPQHF.

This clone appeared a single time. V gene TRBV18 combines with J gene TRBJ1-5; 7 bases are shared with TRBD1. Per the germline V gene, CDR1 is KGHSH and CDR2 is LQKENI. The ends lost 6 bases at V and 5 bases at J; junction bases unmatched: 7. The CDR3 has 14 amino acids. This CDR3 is CASSGGDRDQPQHF. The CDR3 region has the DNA TGTGCCAGCTCGGGGGGGGACAGAGATCAGCCCCAGCATTTT.

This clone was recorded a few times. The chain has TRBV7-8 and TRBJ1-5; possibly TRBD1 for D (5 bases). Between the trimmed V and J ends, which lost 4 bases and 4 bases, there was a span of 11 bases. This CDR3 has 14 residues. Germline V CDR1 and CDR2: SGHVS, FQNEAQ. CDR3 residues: CASSSYQGNQPQHF. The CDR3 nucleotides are TGTGCCAGCAGCTCTTACCAGGGAAATCAGCCCCAGCATTTT.

This CDR3 is CASSLRAGNTIYF. DNA for the CDR3: TGTGCCAGCAGCTTAAGGGCCGGAAACACCATATATTTT. The chain couples TRBV7-3 to TRBJ1-3; D is ambiguous. Germline loops: CDR1 SGHTA, CDR2 FQGTGA. The CDR3 covers 13 residues. The V end lost 1 base, the J end lost 4 bases, and 5 bases lay between the germline ends.

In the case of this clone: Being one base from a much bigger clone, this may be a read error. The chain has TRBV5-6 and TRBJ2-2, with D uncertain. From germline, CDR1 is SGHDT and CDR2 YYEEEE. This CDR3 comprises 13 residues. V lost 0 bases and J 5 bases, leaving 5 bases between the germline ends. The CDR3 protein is CASSLDRTGELFF. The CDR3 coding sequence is TGTGCCAGCAGCTTGGATCGGACCGGGGAGCTGTTTTTT.

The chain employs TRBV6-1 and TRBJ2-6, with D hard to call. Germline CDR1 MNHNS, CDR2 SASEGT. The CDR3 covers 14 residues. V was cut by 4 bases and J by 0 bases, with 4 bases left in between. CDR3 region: CASSAHSGANVLTF. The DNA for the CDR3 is TGTGCCAGCAGTGCCCACTCTGGGGCCAACGTCCTGACTTTC.

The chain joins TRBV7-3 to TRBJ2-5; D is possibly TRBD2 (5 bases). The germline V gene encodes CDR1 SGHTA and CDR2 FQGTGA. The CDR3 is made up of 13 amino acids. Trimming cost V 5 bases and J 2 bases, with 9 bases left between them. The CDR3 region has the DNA TGTGCCAGCAGCCGCGACTATCAAGAGACCCAGTACTTC. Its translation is CASSRDYQETQYF.

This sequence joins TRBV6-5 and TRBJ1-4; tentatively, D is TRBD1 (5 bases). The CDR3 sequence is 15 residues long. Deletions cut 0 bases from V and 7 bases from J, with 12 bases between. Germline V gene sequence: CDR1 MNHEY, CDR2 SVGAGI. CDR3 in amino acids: CASSYSIGAGEKLFF. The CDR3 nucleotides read TGTGCCAGCAGTTACTCGATAGGGGCTGGTGAAAAACTGTTTTTT.

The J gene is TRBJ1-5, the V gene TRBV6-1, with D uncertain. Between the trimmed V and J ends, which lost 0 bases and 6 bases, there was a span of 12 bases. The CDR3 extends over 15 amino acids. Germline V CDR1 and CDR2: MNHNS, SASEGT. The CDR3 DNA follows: TGTGCCAGCAGTGAAGCCGTCGGGGAGGGTCAGCCCCAGCATTTT. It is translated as CASSEAVGEGQPQHF.

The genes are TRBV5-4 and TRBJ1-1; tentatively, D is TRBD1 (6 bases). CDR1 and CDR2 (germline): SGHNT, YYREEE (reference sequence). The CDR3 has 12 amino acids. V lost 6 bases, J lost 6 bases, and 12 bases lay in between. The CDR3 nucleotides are TGTGCCAGCACCGAGGGGGGGGCTGAAGCTTTCTTT. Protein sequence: CASTEGGAEAFF.

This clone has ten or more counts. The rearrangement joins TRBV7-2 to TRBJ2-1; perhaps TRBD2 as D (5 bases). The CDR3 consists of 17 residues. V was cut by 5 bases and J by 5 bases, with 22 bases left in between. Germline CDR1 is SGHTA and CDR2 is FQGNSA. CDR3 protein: CASSGGLFFRSNNEQFF. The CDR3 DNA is TGTGCCAGCAGCGGCGGGCTATTTTTCCGCTCGAACAATGAGCAGTTCTTC.

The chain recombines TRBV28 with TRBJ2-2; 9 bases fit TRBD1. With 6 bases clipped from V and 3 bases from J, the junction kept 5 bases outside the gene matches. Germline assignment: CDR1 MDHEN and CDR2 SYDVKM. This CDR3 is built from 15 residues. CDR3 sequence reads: CASRRRQGDTGELFF. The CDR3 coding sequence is TGTGCCAGCAGACGAAGACAGGGGGACACCGGGGAGCTGTTTTTT.